These 13 T cell receptor beta chains were all obtained from the same sample, sequenced in a study of T cells in Graves' hyperthyroidism and ophthalmopathy. From RNA transcripts, TCR beta CDR3 regions were amplified. First-round RT-PCR of the TCR CDR3 relied on the HTBI primer set. TCRdb reprocessed the multiplex PCR reads with MiXCR, giving one entry per CDR3 protein. This sample has about 260,000 distinct CDR3 sequences, with about 25% found just once. The sample was blood. The source is a man aged 40-49 years with Graves' hyperthyroidism that later progressed to Graves' ophthalmopathy.

At least ten counts were recorded for this clonotype. The V and J genes are TRBV20-1 and TRBJ2-7; 7 positions match TRBD1. Germline V gene lookup returns CDR1 DFQATT and CDR2 SNEGSKA (reference sequence). V lost 0 bases and J lost 2; bases outside the gene matches: 10. The CDR3 length is 16 residues. CDR3 bases: TGCAGTGCTAGAGATTCGCGACAGGGCATCCCCTACGAGCAGTACTTC. Translated: CSARDSRQGIPYEQYF.

This clonotype was seen ten or more times. V is TRBV6-5 and J is TRBJ2-7; D not certain. The CDR3 is 13 amino acids. Germline CDR1 reads MNHEY; CDR2 reads SVGAGI. V lost 6 bases and J 3 bases, leaving 12 bases between the germline ends. The CDR3 DNA follows: TGTGCCAGCAGAAAGACACCGCGCTACGAGCAGTACTTC. This sequence encodes CASRKTPRYEQYF.

This clonotype was detected many times. The CDR3 protein is CSARGALPEDYGYTF. In DNA, the CDR3 is TGCAGTGCTAGAGGTGCGCTCCCGGAGGACTATGGCTACACCTTC. This chain connects TRBV20-1 to TRBJ1-2; no definite D call. This CDR3 comprises 15 residues. CDR1 DFQATT and CDR2 SNEGSKA come from the germline V gene (reference sequence). Trimming shortened V by 1 base and J by 3 bases, and 15 bases separated the two germline ends.

Ten or more counts support this clonotype. This chain uses TRBV24-1 with TRBJ2-7; 9 bases are a match to TRBD2. Germline trimming cut 10 bases from V and 3 bases from J; bases unmatched to any gene: 9. CDR3 length: 14 amino acids. The germline gives CDR1 KGHDR, CDR2 SFDVKD. This chain's CDR3 is CATQKAGGVYEQYF. CDR3 bases: TGTGCCACGCAAAAAGCGGGGGGCGTCTACGAGCAGTACTTC.

This clonotype was counted at least ten times. Since the CDR3 does not end with the conserved phenylalanine or tryptophan, this likely comes from a read error. The chain links TRBV24-1 to TRBJ1-1; D uncertain. V was clipped by 6 bases and J by 3 bases, with 7 bases between them. The CDR3 totals 12 residues. Germline values: CDR1 KGHDR, CDR2 SFDVKD. This chain's CDR3 is CATSFVDTEAFL. The DNA of the CDR3 is TGTGCCACCAGTTTTGTAGACACTGAAGCTTTCTTG.

This clonotype was recorded many times. The rearrangement links TRBV6-5 to TRBJ2-5; D call uncertain. This CDR3 has 15 amino acids. V lost 2 bases and J lost 1, with 11 bases in between. The germline CDR1 and CDR2 sequences are MNHEY and SVGAGI. CDR3 coding DNA: TGTGCCAGCAGTTACGAGTTTGCAGCCCAAGAGACCCAGTACTTC. This codes for CASSYEFAAQETQYF.

This chain joins TRBV30 and TRBJ2-5; D is unresolved. The V and J ends lost 5 bases and 6 bases respectively, with 13 bases between them. Germline V gene data show CDR1 as GTSNPN and CDR2 as SVGIG (reference sequence). The CDR3 is 12 residues long. CDR3 nucleotide sequence: TGTGCCTGGTCGGTAGAATTCCAGACCCAGTACTTC. Translated, it gives CAWSVEFQTQYF.

The chain carries TRBV20-1 and TRBJ2-2, with TRBD2 matching 10 bases. Losses at the gene ends were 5 bases for V and 5 bases for J; bases not matched to a gene: 14. Germline V gene lookup returns CDR1 DFQATT and CDR2 SNEGSKA (reference sequence). The CDR3 totals 17 residues. This chain's CDR3 is CSAPDPASGSSTGELFF. CDR3 DNA: TGCAGTGCTCCTGATCCGGCTAGCGGGAGTAGTACCGGGGAGCTGTTTTTT.

The rearrangement uses TRBV7-8 and TRBJ1-2; 7 bases agree with TRBD1. The germline V gene encodes CDR1 SGHVS and CDR2 FQNEAQ. With V trimmed by 0 bases and J by 7 bases, 8 bases remained unmatched. The CDR3 length is 15 residues. CDR3 protein: CASSLAADRRGGYTF. DNA of the CDR3: TGTGCCAGCAGCTTAGCGGCGGACAGGAGGGGTGGCTACACCTTC.

This clonotype has at least ten counts. The rearrangement joins TRBV10-3 to TRBJ2-7; either TRBD1 or TRBD2 may supply D (5 bases each). In germline, CDR1 is ENHRY, CDR2 SYGVKD. V was clipped by 2 bases and J by 0 bases, with 11 bases between them. The CDR3 covers 15 residues. The CDR3 loop is CAISEPGRSSYEQYF. Written as DNA, the CDR3 is TGTGCCATCAGTGAGCCGGGACGGAGCTCCTACGAGCAGTACTTC.

V usage is TRBV30 and J usage is TRBJ2-7; TRBD2 might be the D (6 bases). This CDR3 comprises 13 residues. V was shortened by 5 bases and J by 3 bases, with 14 bases between the two germline ends. CDR1 and CDR2 (germline): GTSNPN, SVGIG (reference sequence). The CDR3 loop reads CAWAGGQLYEQYF. The DNA of the CDR3 is TGTGCCTGGGCCGGAGGGCAACTCTACGAGCAGTACTTC.

The table lists this clonotype with many counts. J is TRBJ1-5 and V is TRBV15; D remains unclear. The CDR3 length is 13 residues. V lost 3 bases and J 7 bases, leaving 10 bases between the germline ends. CDR1 LNHNV and CDR2 YYDKDF come from the germline V gene (reference sequence). CDR3 nucleotides: TGTGCCACCAGCAGGGTTAGGGAGCAGCCCCAGCATTTT. Its protein is CATSRVREQPQHF.

This clonotype came up many times. This rearrangement joins TRBV20-1 to TRBJ1-4; unclear D gene. Germline CDR1 and CDR2: DFQATT and SNEGSKA (reference sequence). V was clipped by 4 bases and J by 4 bases, with 4 bases between them. The CDR3 has 11 residues. The CDR3 loop is CSAMYNEKLFF. CDR3 sequence (DNA): TGCAGTGCTATGTATAATGAAAAACTGTTTTTT.